The next 7 T cell receptor beta chains were all read from a single sample in a study of cytomegalovirus exposure and HLA in healthy donors. PCR involved 60 Vbeta and 13 Jbeta primers. The table came from immunoSEQ multiplex PCR; TCRdb's copy has only in-frame clones and leaves some out. The sample gives under 95,000 clones, about 78% of which show up once; 1.1% is in the top ten. Material for sequencing was PBMCs. The receptors come from a male donor in good health and CMV-seronegative.

The rearrangement uses TRBV6-6 and TRBJ1-2, with D tentatively TRBD1 (6 bases). The CDR3 length is 15 residues. The V end lost 0 bases, the J end lost 4 bases, and 12 bases lay between the germline ends. In germline, CDR1 is MNHNY, CDR2 SVGAGI (reference sequence). Here the CDR3 reads CASSYSGGGFYGYTF. In nucleotides, the CDR3 is TGTGCCAGCAGTTACTCGGGTGGGGGCTTCTATGGCTACACCTTC.

This chain links TRBV4-1 with TRBJ2-1; 7 bases are shared with TRBD1. The junction had 7 bases not matched to a gene; V was cut back by 5 bases and J by 0 bases. This CDR3 region has 16 residues. The germline V gene encodes CDR1 MGHRA and CDR2 YSYEKL. For the CDR3, the DNA is TGCGCCAGCAGCATCACACAGGGGAGCTCCTACAATGAGCAGTTCTTC. As protein: CASSITQGSSYNEQFF.

The chain couples TRBV7-6 to TRBJ2-5, with TRBD1 matching 7 bases. Germline V lookup: CDR1 SGHVS, CDR2 FNYEAQ. With 4 bases clipped from V and 4 bases from J, the junction kept 9 bases outside the gene matches. CDR3 length equals 15 residues. CDR3 nucleotide sequence: TGTGCCAGCAGCTCCTTTAGGGGGCGGACAGAGACCCAGTACTTC. This encodes CASSSFRGRTETQYF.

In the case of this clone: The junction departs from germline at one end; a sequencing error may be responsible. J is TRBJ1-2 and V is TRBV2, with unresolved D. Germline-derived CDR1 and CDR2 are SNHLY and FYNNEI. CDR3 size: 11 residues. CDR3 protein: CASSPHNHYPF. The CDR3 DNA reads TGTGCCAGCAGCCCGCACAACCATTACCCCTTC.

Notes on this clone: The junction differs from germline at one of its ends, possibly a read error. V usage is TRBV15 and J usage is TRBJ1-5, with 8 positions matching TRBD1. This CDR3 is built from 14 residues. CDR1 is LNHNV and CDR2 is YYDKDF in the germline V gene (reference sequence). CDR3 loop: CATSQDRVNQPQNF. As DNA, the CDR3 is TGTGCCACCAGCCAGGACAGGGTCAATCAGCCCCAGAATTTT.

Turning to this clone: Sequence at one end of the junction differs from germline and may be a read error. V is TRBV30 and J is TRBJ1-2, with D possibly TRBD1 on 5 matching bases. CDR3 length equals 14 residues. The germline V gene encodes CDR1 GTSNPN and CDR2 SVGIG (reference sequence). The CDR3 loop reads CAWRAPGGLSGYPF. The CDR3 nucleotides are TGTGCCTGGAGAGCTCCGGGGGGTTTAAGTGGCTACCCCTTC. Based on the CDR3 plus reference TRBV30 and TRBJ1-2, the full variable domain is SQTIHQWPATLVQPVGSPLSLECTVEGTSNPNLYWYRQAAGRGLQLLFYSVGIGQISSEVPQNLSASRPQDRQFILSSKKLLLSDSGFYLCAWRAPGGLSGYPFGSGTRLTVV.

By proportion, this clone is medium-sized. The chain combines TRBV2 with TRBJ1-1; D possibly corresponds to TRBD1 (6 bases). Per germline, CDR1 SNHLY and CDR2 FYNNEI. This CDR3 spans 13 amino acids. V shed 4 bases and J shed 4 bases, with 10 bases lying between them. The CDR3 DNA sequence: TGTGCCAGCAGTGCAGGGGAAGGCACTGAAGCTTTCTTT. Amino acid sequence: CASSAGEGTEAFF.